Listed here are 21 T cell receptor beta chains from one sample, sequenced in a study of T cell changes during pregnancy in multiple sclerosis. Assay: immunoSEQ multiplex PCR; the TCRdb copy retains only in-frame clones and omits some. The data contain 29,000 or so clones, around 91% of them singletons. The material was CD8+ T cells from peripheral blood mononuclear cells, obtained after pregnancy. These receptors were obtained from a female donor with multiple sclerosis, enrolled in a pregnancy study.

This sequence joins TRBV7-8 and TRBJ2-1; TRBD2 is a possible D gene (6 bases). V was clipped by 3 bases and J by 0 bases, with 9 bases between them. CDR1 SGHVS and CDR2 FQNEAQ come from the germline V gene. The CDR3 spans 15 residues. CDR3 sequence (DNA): TGTGCCAGCAGCTTTGGGGGGTACTCCTACAATGAGCAGTTCTTC. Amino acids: CASSFGGYSYNEQFF.

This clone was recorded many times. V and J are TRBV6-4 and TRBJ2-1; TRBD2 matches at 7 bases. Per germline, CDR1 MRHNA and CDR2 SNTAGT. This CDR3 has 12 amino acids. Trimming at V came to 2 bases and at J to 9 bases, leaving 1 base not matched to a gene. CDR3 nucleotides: TGTGCCAGCAGTGACAGGGAGGGTGAGCAGTTCTTC. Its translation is CASSDREGEQFF.

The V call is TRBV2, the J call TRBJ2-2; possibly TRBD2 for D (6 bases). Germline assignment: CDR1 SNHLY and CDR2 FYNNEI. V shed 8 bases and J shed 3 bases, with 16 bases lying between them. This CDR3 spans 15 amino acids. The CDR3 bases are TGTGCCAGCGCCTGGGGGAGGTTAGACACCGGGGAGCTGTTTTTT. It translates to CASAWGRLDTGELFF.

CDR3 residues: CASSQSPGLAGSRNEQFF. The CDR3 DNA is TGTGCCAGCAGTCAGTCTCCGGGACTAGCGGGAAGTCGTAATGAGCAGTTCTTC. The chain links TRBV28 to TRBJ2-1; TRBD2 aligns across 13 bases. The CDR3 has 18 residues. Germline V gene sequence: CDR1 MDHEN, CDR2 SYDVKM. Trimming removed 5 bases from V and 7 bases from J; junction bases left unmatched: 14.

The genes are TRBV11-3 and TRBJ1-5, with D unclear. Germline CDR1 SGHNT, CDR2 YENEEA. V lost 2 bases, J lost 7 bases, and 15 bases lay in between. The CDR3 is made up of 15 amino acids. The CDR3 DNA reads TGTGCCAGCAGCTTAATTAGTGGCTTGAGGCAGCCCCAGCATTTT. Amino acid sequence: CASSLISGLRQPQHF. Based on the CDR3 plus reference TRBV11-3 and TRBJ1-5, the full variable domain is EAGVVQSPRYKIIEKKQPVAFWCNPISGHNTLYWYLQNLGQGPELLIRYENEEAVDDSQLPKDRFSAERLKGVDSTLKIQPAELGDSAVYLCASSLISGLRQPQHFGDGTRLSIL.

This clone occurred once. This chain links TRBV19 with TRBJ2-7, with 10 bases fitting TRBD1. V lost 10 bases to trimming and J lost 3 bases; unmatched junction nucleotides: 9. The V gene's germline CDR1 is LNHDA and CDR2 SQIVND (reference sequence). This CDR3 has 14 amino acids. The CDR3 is CATGFGQGGYEQYF. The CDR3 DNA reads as TGTGCCACCGGGTTTGGACAGGGGGGCTACGAGCAGTACTTC.

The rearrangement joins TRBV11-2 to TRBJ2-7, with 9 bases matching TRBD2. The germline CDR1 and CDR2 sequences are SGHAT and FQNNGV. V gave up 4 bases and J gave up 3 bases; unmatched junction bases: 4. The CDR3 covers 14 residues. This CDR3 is CASSSSGTDYEQYF. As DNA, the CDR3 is TGTGCCAGCAGCTCTAGCGGGACTGACTACGAGCAGTACTTC. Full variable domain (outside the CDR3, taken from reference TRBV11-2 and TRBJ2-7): EAGVAQSPRYKIIEKRQSVAFWCNPISGHATLYWYQQILGQGPKLLIQFQNNGVVDDSQLPKDRFSAERLKGVDSTLKIQPAKLEDSAVYLCASSSSGTDYEQYFGPGTRLTVT.

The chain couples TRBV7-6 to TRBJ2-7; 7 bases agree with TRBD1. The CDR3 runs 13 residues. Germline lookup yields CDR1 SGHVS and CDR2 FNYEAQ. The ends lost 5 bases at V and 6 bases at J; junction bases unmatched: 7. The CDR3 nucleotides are TGTGCCAGCAGCCCCGTGACAGGGAGCGAGCAGTACTTC. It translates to CASSPVTGSEQYF.

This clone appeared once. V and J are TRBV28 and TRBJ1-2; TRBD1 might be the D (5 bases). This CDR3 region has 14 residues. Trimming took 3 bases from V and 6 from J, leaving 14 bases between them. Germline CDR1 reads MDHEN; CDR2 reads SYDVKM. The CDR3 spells CASSFPTGVNGYTF. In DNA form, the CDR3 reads TGTGCCAGCAGTTTCCCGACGGGGGTGAATGGCTACACCTTC.

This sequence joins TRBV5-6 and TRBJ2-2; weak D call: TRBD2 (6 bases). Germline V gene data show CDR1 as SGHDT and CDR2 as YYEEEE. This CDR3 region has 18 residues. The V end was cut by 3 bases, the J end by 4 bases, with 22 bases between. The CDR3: CASSSAGTPGLFTGELFF. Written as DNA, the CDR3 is TGTGCCAGCAGCTCTGCCGGGACTCCGGGACTCTTCACCGGGGAGCTGTTTTTT. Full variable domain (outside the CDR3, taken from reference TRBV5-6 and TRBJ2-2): DAGVTQSPTHLIKTRGQQVTLRCSPKSGHDTVSWYQQALGQGPQFIFQYYEEEERQRGNFPDRFSGHQFPNYSSELNVNALLLGDSALYLCASSSAGTPGLFTGELFFGEGSRLTVL.

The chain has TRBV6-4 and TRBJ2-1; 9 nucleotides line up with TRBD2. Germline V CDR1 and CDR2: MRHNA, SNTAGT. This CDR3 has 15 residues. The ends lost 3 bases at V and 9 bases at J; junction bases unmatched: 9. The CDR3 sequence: CASSDGGLAGGEQFF. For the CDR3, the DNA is TGTGCCAGCAGTGATGGGGGACTAGCCGGAGGTGAGCAGTTCTTC.

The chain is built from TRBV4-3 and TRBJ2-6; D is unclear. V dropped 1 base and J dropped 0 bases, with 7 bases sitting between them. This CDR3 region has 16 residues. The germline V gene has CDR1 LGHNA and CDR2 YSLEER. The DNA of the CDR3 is TGCGCCAGCAGCCAAGGTCCCAGCTCTGGGGCCAACGTCCTGACTTTC. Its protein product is CASSQGPSSGANVLTF.

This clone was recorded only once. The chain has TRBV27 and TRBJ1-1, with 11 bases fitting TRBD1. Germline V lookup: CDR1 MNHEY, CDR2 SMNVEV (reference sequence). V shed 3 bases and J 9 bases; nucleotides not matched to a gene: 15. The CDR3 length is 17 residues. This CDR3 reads CASSLSPPGTGGSKAFF. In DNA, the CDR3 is TGTGCCAGCAGTTTGTCCCCCCCCGGGACAGGGGGTTCAAAAGCTTTCTTT.

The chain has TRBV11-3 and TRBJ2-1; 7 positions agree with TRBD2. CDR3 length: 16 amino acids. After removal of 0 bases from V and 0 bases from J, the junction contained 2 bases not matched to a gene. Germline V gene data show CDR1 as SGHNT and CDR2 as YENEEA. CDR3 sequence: CASSLDSGSSYNEQFF. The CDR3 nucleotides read TGTGCCAGCAGCTTAGATAGCGGGTCCTCCTACAATGAGCAGTTCTTC.

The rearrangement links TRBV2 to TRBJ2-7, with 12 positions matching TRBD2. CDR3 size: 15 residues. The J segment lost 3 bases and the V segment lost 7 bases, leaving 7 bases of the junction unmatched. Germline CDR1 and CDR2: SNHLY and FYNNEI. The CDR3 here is CASKEGLAGSYEQYF. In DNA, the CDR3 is TGTGCCAGCAAGGAAGGACTAGCGGGAAGCTACGAGCAGTACTTC.

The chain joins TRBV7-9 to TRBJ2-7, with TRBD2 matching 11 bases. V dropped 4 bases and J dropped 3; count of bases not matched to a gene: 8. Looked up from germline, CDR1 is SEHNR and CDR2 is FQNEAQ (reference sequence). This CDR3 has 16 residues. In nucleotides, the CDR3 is TGTGCCAGCAGCTCGCTGCTAGCGGGAGGACACTACGAGCAGTACTTC. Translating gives CASSSLLAGGHYEQYF.

CDR3 region: CATSRERKREAANTGELFF. CDR3 in DNA: TGTGCCACCAGCAGAGAGAGGAAGCGGGAGGCCGCGAACACCGGGGAGCTGTTTTTT. The chain uses TRBV15 and TRBJ2-2; 9 nucleotides line up with TRBD2. Germline V gene sequence: CDR1 LNHNV, CDR2 YYDKDF (reference sequence). The CDR3 is made up of 19 amino acids. With 0 bases clipped from V and 0 bases from J, the junction kept 8 bases outside the gene matches.

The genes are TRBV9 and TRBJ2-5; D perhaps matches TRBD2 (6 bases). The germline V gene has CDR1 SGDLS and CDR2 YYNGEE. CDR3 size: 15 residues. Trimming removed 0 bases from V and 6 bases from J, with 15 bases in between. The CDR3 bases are TGTGCCAGCAGCGTAGAAGGGGACTTAACGCAGACCCAGTACTTC. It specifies CASSVEGDLTQTQYF.

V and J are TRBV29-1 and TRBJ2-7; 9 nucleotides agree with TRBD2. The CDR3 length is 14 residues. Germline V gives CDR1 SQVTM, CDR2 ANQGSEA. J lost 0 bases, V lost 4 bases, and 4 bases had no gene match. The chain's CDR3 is CSVAGLADSYEQYF. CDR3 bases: TGCAGCGTTGCGGGACTAGCCGACTCCTACGAGCAGTACTTC.

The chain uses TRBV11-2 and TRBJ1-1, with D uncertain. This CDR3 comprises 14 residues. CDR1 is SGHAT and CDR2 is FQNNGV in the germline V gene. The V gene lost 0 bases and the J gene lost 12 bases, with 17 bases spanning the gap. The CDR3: CASSLDDLRETTFF. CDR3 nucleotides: TGTGCCAGCAGCTTAGATGATTTGAGGGAAACAACTTTCTTT. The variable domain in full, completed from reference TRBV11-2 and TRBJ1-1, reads EAGVAQSPRYKIIEKRQSVAFWCNPISGHATLYWYQQILGQGPKLLIQFQNNGVVDDSQLPKDRFSAERLKGVDSTLKIQPAKLEDSAVYLCASSLDDLRETTFFGQGTRLTVV.

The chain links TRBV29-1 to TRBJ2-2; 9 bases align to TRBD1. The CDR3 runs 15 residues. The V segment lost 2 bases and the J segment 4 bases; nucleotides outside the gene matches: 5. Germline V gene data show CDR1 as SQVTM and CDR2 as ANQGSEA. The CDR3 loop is CSVERRDRVTGELFF. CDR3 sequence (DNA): TGCAGCGTTGAACGCCGGGACAGGGTCACCGGGGAGCTGTTTTTT.